These 32 T cell receptor beta chains originate from one sample sequenced in a study of blood T cell repertoires in COVID-19 (dated by TCRdb to the early 2020s). The library was obtained by the immunoSEQ multiplex PCR assay. Not all clones reach the TCRdb copy of this immuneACCESS table, which keeps in-frame sequences only. Checked studies attribute under half of the gap to unresolved V genes and leave the rest unexplained. The sample has approximately 62,000 clones on record, about 81% of them singletons. The biggest ten clones account for around 14% of the sample. Material: peripheral blood. The receptors originated from a man older than 75 with acute or convalescent COVID-19.

The chain combines TRBV18 with TRBJ1-1, with TRBD1 matching over 7 bases. The V segment lost 5 bases and the J segment 6 bases; nucleotides outside the gene matches: 6. Germline V lookup: CDR1 KGHSH, CDR2 LQKENI. The CDR3 has 13 residues. CDR3 sequence (DNA): TGTGCCAGCTCAAGATCCGGGACAGCTGAAGCTTTCTTT. Encoded protein: CASSRSGTAEAFF.

The chain couples TRBV5-1 to TRBJ1-1; no clear D. CDR1 is SGHRS and CDR2 is YFSETQ in the germline V gene. V was cut by 4 bases and J by 0 bases, with 10 bases left in between. This CDR3 region has 14 residues. CDR3 sequence: CASSPYGVNTEAFF. The CDR3 DNA follows: TGCGCCAGCAGCCCCTACGGGGTGAACACTGAAGCTTTCTTT. The whole variable domain, filled in from reference TRBV5-1 and TRBJ1-1, reads KAGVTQTPRYLIKTRGQQVTLSCSPISGHRSVSWYQQTPGQGLQFLFEYFSETQRNKGNFPGRFSGRQFSNSRSEMNVSTLELGDSALYLCASSPYGVNTEAFFGQGTRLTVV.

The table lists this clone with a count of one. The chain uses TRBV6-5 and TRBJ1-2; 11 bases match TRBD1. V lost 8 bases and J lost 7; bases outside the gene matches: 3. CDR1 MNHEY and CDR2 SVGAGI come from the germline V gene. This CDR3 is built from 12 residues. DNA of the CDR3: TGTGCCAGCTGGACAGGGGGCCGTGGCTACACCTTC. It is translated as CASWTGGRGYTF.

The rearrangement uses TRBV18 and TRBJ1-1, with D possibly being TRBD1 (5 bases). This CDR3 is 13 amino acids long. Germline V gene lookup returns CDR1 KGHSH and CDR2 LQKENI. The germline V and J ends were trimmed by 3 bases and 2 bases, with 7 bases remaining between them. The CDR3 region is CASSPDTNTEAFF. The CDR3 bases are TGTGCCAGCTCACCGGACACTAACACTGAAGCTTTCTTT.

This chain uses TRBV7-9 with TRBJ2-1; TRBD1 agrees at 8 bases. CDR3 length equals 15 residues. Germline V gene lookup returns CDR1 SEHNR and CDR2 FQNEAQ (reference sequence). J was trimmed by 6 bases and V by 5 bases; bases with no gene match: 9. The CDR3 here is CASSPWTGRTNEQFF. In DNA, the CDR3 is TGTGCCAGCAGCCCTTGGACAGGGCGGACCAATGAGCAGTTCTTC.

This rearrangement joins TRBV5-4 to TRBJ1-2, with 8 bases that match TRBD1. V lost 3 bases to trimming and J lost 4 bases; unmatched junction nucleotides: 5. Germline V gene lookup returns CDR1 SGHNT and CDR2 YYREEE (reference sequence). The CDR3 is 14 amino acids. The CDR3 coding sequence is TGTGCCAGCAGCTCTCCAGGGGGCTTCTATGGCTACACCTTC. Translation gives CASSSPGGFYGYTF.

The chain recombines TRBV11-1 with TRBJ1-1; no clear D gene. V lost 2 bases and J lost 5, with 12 bases in between. The CDR3 runs to 14 residues. Germline CDR1 reads SGHAT; CDR2 reads FQDESV (reference sequence). The CDR3 DNA follows: TGTGCCAGCAGCTTAATCTCGCGGGCAACTGAAGCTTTCTTT. Its protein product is CASSLISRATEAFF.

The V call is TRBV29-1, the J call TRBJ2-5, with 8 nucleotides matching TRBD2. The germline CDR1 and CDR2 sequences are SQVTM and ANQGSEA. The CDR3 extends over 14 amino acids. V shed 6 bases, J shed 2 bases, and the junction held 8 bases outside the gene matches. The CDR3, as DNA: TGCAGCGTAACGAAAGCGGGGGTTCAAGAGACCCAGTACTTC. Its protein product is CSVTKAGVQETQYF.

The chain uses TRBV15 and TRBJ1-2, with D unresolved. The CDR3 has 15 residues. Trimming removed 0 bases from V and 4 bases from J, with 12 bases in between. Germline V gene sequence: CDR1 LNHNV, CDR2 YYDKDF (reference sequence). CDR3 residues: CATSRDYTQTYGYTF. In DNA form, the CDR3 reads TGTGCCACCAGCAGAGACTATACACAGACCTATGGCTACACCTTC.

The gene calls are TRBV6-5 and TRBJ1-2; perhaps TRBD1 as D (5 bases). Germline CDR1 is MNHEY and CDR2 is SVGAGI. The CDR3 has 12 residues. The V end lost 2 bases, the J end lost 6 bases, and 7 bases lay between the germline ends. The CDR3 sequence: CASSYRGDGYTF. In DNA, the CDR3 is TGTGCCAGCAGTTACAGGGGCGATGGCTACACCTTC.

Here the CDR3 reads CASSPGDSYEQYF. In DNA, the CDR3 is TGTGCCAGCTCCCCGGGAGATTCCTACGAGCAGTACTTC. The V and J genes are TRBV18 and TRBJ2-7; TRBD2 might be the D (6 bases). This CDR3 contains 13 residues. V lost 6 bases and J 1 base, leaving 10 bases between the germline ends. Germline CDR1 KGHSH, CDR2 LQKENI. The variable domain in full, completed from reference TRBV18 and TRBJ2-7, reads NAGVMQNPRHLVRRRGQEARLRCSPMKGHSHVYWYRQLPEEGLKFMVYLQKENIIDESGMPKERFSAEFPKEGPSILRIQQVVRGDSAAYFCASSPGDSYEQYFGPGTRLTVT.

This chain links TRBV6-1 with TRBJ1-2; 7 bases align to TRBD1. Germline assignment: CDR1 MNHNS and CDR2 SASEGT. V was pared by 1 base and J by 2 bases, with 7 bases of the junction left unmatched. CDR3 size: 16 residues. CDR3 nucleotide sequence: TGTGCCAGCAGTGAAGAGCCGGAGGGGGCGAACTATGGCTACACCTTC. As protein: CASSEEPEGANYGYTF.

The chain joins TRBV18 to TRBJ1-1; 7 bases agree with TRBD1. J was trimmed by 1 base and V by 1 base; bases with no gene match: 6. CDR1 KGHSH and CDR2 LQKENI come from the germline V gene. This CDR3 is 16 amino acids long. CDR3 nucleotides: TGTGCCAGCTCACCACTGAGGACAGGAGAGAACACTGAAGCTTTCTTT. As protein: CASSPLRTGENTEAFF.

V and J are TRBV5-4 and TRBJ2-3, with TRBD2 matching 8 bases. Germline trimming cut 4 bases from V and 4 bases from J; bases unmatched to any gene: 8. Germline-derived CDR1 and CDR2 are SGHNT and YYREEE (reference sequence). The CDR3 loop spans 15 amino acids. CDR3 nucleotides: TGTGCCAGCAGCCCGGAACCTAGCGGGTCAGATACGCAGTATTTT. It translates to CASSPEPSGSDTQYF.

The chain is built from TRBV6-5 and TRBJ1-1; no firm D call. The CDR3 has 15 residues. In germline, CDR1 is MNHEY, CDR2 SVGAGI. V shed 7 bases and J shed 2 bases, with 17 bases lying between them. The CDR3 DNA reads TGTGCCAGCAACTTCGGTTCGGCTAGCAACACTGAAGCTTTCTTT. It specifies CASNFGSASNTEAFF.

The chain employs TRBV11-3 and TRBJ1-2; D possibly corresponds to TRBD1 (6 bases). The CDR3 spans 13 residues. Germline lookup yields CDR1 SGHNT and CDR2 YENEEA. Trimming left V 3 bases short and J 7 bases short, with 12 bases between. This CDR3 is CASSLAGAVGYTF. DNA of the CDR3: TGTGCCAGCAGCTTGGCAGGGGCGGTTGGCTACACCTTC.

This clone was observed a handful of times. The chain couples TRBV7-9 to TRBJ2-7, with 7 nucleotides matching TRBD1. Unmatched junction bases numbered 7, after V lost 5 bases and J lost 0 bases. The germline V gene encodes CDR1 SEHNR and CDR2 FQNEAQ (reference sequence). CDR3 length: 15 residues. The CDR3 region is CASSISTGNSYEQYF. The CDR3 DNA sequence: TGTGCCAGCAGCATATCGACAGGGAACTCCTACGAGCAGTACTTC.

The chain carries TRBV2 and TRBJ2-7, with 8 bases identical to TRBD1. V lost 2 bases and J lost 1; bases outside the gene matches: 4. The V gene's germline CDR1 is SNHLY and CDR2 FYNNEI. This CDR3 is built from 15 residues. CDR3 amino acids: CASSELGTGSYEQYF. The CDR3 nucleotides read TGTGCCAGCAGTGAACTGGGGACAGGTTCCTACGAGCAGTACTTC.

The chain has TRBV5-4 and TRBJ2-1, with 10 bases identical to TRBD1. V dropped 2 bases and J dropped 7; count of bases not matched to a gene: 3. CDR3 length: 14 residues. The V gene's germline CDR1 is SGHNT and CDR2 YYREEE (reference sequence). CDR3 region: CASSLDRGRNEQFF. CDR3 DNA sequence: TGTGCCAGCAGCTTAGACAGGGGGCGGAATGAGCAGTTCTTC.

The chain is built from TRBV10-3 and TRBJ1-1; D unclear. V was shortened by 6 bases and J by 3 bases, with 8 bases between the two germline ends. CDR3 length equals 12 residues. Germline CDR1 reads ENHRY; CDR2 reads SYGVKD. CDR3 DNA: TGTGCCATCAGGGAGGAGGACACTGAAGCTTTCTTT. This gives the protein CAIREEDTEAFF.

The chain has TRBV18 and TRBJ1-5; D remains ambiguous. CDR3 length equals 15 residues. V was clipped by 2 bases and J by 0 bases, with 8 bases between them. Germline CDR1 KGHSH, CDR2 LQKENI. The CDR3 DNA reads TGTGCCAGCTCACCAAATGCGGTTAGCAATCAGCCCCAGCATTTT. Residues: CASSPNAVSNQPQHF. Together with reference TRBV18 and TRBJ1-5, the CDR3 gives the full variable domain: NAGVMQNPRHLVRRRGQEARLRCSPMKGHSHVYWYRQLPEEGLKFMVYLQKENIIDESGMPKERFSAEFPKEGPSILRIQQVVRGDSAAYFCASSPNAVSNQPQHFGDGTRLSIL.

The chain carries TRBV5-1 and TRBJ2-1, with D maybe TRBD1 (6 bases). CDR3 length: 15 amino acids. Looked up from germline, CDR1 is SGHRS and CDR2 is YFSETQ. V gave up 2 bases and J gave up 6 bases, with 15 bases separating them. The CDR3: CASSFTDSRGNEQFF. The CDR3 nucleotides read TGCGCCAGCAGCTTTACGGACAGCCGAGGCAATGAGCAGTTCTTC.

V is TRBV12-3 or TRBV12-4 and J is TRBJ2-1; D remains ambiguous. V lost 3 bases and J lost 2, with 5 bases in between. The CDR3 is made up of 13 amino acids. Here the CDR3 reads CASSFSTYNEQFF. The CDR3 coding sequence is TGTGCCAGCAGTTTTAGCACCTACAATGAGCAGTTCTTC.

The chain links TRBV6-5 to TRBJ1-5; D may be TRBD1 (5 bases). Deletions cut 6 bases from V and 0 bases from J, with 12 bases between. Germline V CDR1 and CDR2: MNHEY, SVGAGI. This CDR3 has 15 amino acids. CDR3 amino acids: CASRADRTSNQPQHF. The CDR3 DNA is TGTGCCAGCAGAGCTGACAGAACTAGCAATCAGCCCCAGCATTTT.

This clone was observed a single time. The CDR3 DNA reads TGTGCCAGCAGTGAGCGGGGTTTCTCCTACGAGCAGTACTTC. This sequence encodes CASSERGFSYEQYF. The chain uses TRBV25-1 and TRBJ2-7, with a possible D match to TRBD2 (6 bases). V dropped 3 bases and J dropped 0 bases, with 9 bases sitting between them. The CDR3 runs to 14 residues. Germline V gene lookup returns CDR1 MGHDK and CDR2 SYGVNS.

This sequence joins TRBV2 and TRBJ1-2; the D is unclear. The CDR3 totals 13 residues. In germline, CDR1 is SNHLY, CDR2 FYNNEI. Trimming removed 6 bases at V and 5 bases at J, with 13 bases between. The CDR3 loop is CASSLQHTYGYTF. CDR3 nucleotides: TGTGCCAGCAGCCTACAGCATACTTATGGCTACACCTTC.

The chain carries TRBV30 and TRBJ1-2, with D unclear. This CDR3 is 13 amino acids long. The germline V gene has CDR1 GTSNPN and CDR2 SVGIG (reference sequence). V was clipped by 0 bases and J by 7 bases, with 12 bases between them. The CDR3 region is CAWSVLGRSGYTF. The DNA for the CDR3 is TGTGCCTGGAGTGTACTGGGGAGGTCTGGCTACACCTTC.

This clone has a single count. The gene calls are TRBV5-4 and TRBJ2-2; TRBD2 aligns across 12 bases. V gave up 0 bases and J gave up 2 bases; unmatched junction bases: 2. CDR3 length equals 17 residues. Germline CDR1 SGHNT, CDR2 YYREEE (reference sequence). For the CDR3, the DNA is TGTGCCAGCAGCTTGGCTAGCGGGGGGGCCAACACCGGGGAGCTGTTTTTT. Protein sequence: CASSLASGGANTGELFF.

This clone was seen only once. CDR3 coding DNA: TGTGCCAGCAGTCCTACTGCGGACACGGGGGGCTTCCATGAGCAGTTCTTC. Translation: CASSPTADTGGFHEQFF. This chain uses TRBV6-6 with TRBJ2-1; possible D gene TRBD2, 7 bases. The V gene lost 5 bases and the J gene lost 8 bases, with 25 bases spanning the gap. The CDR3 totals 17 residues. Germline V gene sequence: CDR1 MNHNY, CDR2 SVGAGI (reference sequence).

The table lists this clone with a count of one. This chain joins TRBV5-6 and TRBJ1-4; no firm D call. Per the germline V gene, CDR1 is SGHDT and CDR2 is YYEEEE. Trimming took 1 base from V and 8 from J, leaving 12 bases between them. The CDR3 sequence is 14 residues long. The CDR3 protein is CASSLRGVGEKLFF. The CDR3 nucleotides are TGTGCCAGCAGCTTGCGGGGAGTTGGGGAAAAACTGTTTTTT.

The J gene is TRBJ2-3, the V gene TRBV4-1; D remains ambiguous. The CDR3 totals 14 residues. Trimming left V 2 bases short and J 2 bases short, with 8 bases between. Per the germline V gene, CDR1 is MGHRA and CDR2 is YSYEKL. The DNA of the CDR3 is TGCGCCAGCAGCCAACTCCTCCCCACAGATACGCAGTATTTT. Encoded protein: CASSQLLPTDTQYF.

CDR3 amino acids: CASSTGTSNYGYTF. The CDR3 DNA reads as TGTGCCAGCAGTACGGGGACATCAAACTATGGCTACACCTTC. The chain combines TRBV28 with TRBJ1-2; possible D gene TRBD1, 6 bases. The CDR3 runs to 14 residues. Germline CDR1 is MDHEN and CDR2 is SYDVKM. The ends were cut back, 5 bases at V and 2 bases at J, with 12 bases in the middle.